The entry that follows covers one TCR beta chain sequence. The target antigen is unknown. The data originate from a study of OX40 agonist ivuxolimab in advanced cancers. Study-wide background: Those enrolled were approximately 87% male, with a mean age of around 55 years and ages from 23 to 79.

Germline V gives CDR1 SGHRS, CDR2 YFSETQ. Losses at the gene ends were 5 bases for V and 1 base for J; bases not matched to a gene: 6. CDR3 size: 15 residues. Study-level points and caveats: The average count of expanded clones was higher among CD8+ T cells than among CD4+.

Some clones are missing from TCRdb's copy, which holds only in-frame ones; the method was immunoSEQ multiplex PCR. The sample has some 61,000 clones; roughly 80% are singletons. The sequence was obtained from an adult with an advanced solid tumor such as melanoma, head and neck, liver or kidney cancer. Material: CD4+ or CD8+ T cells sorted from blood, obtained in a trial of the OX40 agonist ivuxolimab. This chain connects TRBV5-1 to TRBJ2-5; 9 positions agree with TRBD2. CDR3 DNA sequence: TGCGCCAGCAGTCTAGCGGGGACGCTCCAAGAGACCCAGTACTTC. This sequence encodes CASSLAGTLQETQYF.